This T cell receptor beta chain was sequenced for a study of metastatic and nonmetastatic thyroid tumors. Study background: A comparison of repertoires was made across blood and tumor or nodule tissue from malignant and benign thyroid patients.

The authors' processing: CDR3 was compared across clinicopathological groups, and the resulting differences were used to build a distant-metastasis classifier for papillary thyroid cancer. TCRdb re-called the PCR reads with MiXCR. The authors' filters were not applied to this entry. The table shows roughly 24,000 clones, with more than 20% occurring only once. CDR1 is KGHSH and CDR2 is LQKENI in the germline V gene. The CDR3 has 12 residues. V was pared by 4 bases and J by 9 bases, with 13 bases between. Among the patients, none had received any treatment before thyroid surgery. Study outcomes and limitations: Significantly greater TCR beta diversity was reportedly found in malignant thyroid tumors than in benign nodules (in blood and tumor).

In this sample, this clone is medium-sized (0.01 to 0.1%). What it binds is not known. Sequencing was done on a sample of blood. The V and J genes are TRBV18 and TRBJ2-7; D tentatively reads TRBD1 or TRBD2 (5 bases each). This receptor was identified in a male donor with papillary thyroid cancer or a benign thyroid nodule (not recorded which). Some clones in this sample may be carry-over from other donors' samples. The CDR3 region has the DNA TGTGCCAGCTCACTTGGACTTCAGGGGCAGTACTTC. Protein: CASSLGLQGQYF.